The T cell receptor (beta chain) described here comes from a study of T cell changes during pregnancy in multiple sclerosis. Assay used: immunoSEQ multiplex PCR; TCRdb lists only in-frame clones, some missing. The table records some 70,000 clones, roughly 90% of them present only once. This CDR3 is built from 14 residues. CDR1 is ENHRY, CDR2 SYGVKD, per germline. J gave up 4 bases and V 10 bases, and 10 bases lay outside the gene matches. Here the sequenced sample was peripheral blood, taken after pregnancy. The chain combines TRBV10-3 with TRBJ2-1; the match to TRBD2 covers 7 bases. The clonotype originates from a female donor in good health, enrolled as a control in a pregnancy study. CDR3: CATARGSGYNEQFF. Here the CDR3 DNA reads TGTGCCACCGCGCGGGGGAGCGGGTACAATGAGCAGTTCTTC.